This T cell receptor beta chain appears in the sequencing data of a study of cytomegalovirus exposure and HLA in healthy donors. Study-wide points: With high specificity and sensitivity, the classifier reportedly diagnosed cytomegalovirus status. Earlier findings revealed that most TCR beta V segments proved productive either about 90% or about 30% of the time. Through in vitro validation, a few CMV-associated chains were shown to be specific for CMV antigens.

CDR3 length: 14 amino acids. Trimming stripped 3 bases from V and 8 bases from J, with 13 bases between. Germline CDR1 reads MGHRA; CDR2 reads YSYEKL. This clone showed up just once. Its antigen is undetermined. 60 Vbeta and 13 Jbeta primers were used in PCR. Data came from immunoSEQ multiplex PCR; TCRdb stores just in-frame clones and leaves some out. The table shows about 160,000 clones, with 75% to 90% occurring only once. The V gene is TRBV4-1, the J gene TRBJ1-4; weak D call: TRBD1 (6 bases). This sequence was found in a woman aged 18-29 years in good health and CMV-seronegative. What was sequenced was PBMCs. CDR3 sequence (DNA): TGCGCCAGCAGCCACGAGGGGGGGAGGGAAAAACTGTTTTTT. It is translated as CASSHEGGREKLFF.